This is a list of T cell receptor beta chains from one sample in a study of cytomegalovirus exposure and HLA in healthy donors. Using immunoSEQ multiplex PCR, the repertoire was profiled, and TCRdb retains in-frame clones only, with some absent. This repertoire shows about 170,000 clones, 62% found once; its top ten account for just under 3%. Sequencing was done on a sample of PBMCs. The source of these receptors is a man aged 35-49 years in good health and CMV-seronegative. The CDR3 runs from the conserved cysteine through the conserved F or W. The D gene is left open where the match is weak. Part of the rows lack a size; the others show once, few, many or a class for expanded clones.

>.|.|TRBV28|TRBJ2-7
CASSFSVGRVYEQYF
TGTGCCAGCAGTTTCTCAGTAGGCAGGGTTTACGAGCAGTACTTC
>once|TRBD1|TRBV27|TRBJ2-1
CASSSGTDYNEQFF
TGTGCCAGCAGTTCCGGGACAGATTACAATGAGCAGTTCTTC
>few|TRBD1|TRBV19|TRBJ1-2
CASRTGGGGGYTF
TGTGCCAGTAGGACAGGGGGCGGCGGTGGCTACACCTTC
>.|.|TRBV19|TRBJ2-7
CASSPPDNSYEQYF
TGTGCCAGTAGTCCGCCCGACAACTCCTACGAGCAGTACTTC
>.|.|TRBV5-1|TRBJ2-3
CASSLPGSTDTQYF
TGCGCCAGCAGCTTGCCGGGGAGCACAGATACGCAGTATTTT
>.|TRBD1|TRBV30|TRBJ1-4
CAWNRGGEKLFF
TGTGCCTGGAACAGGGGAGGAGAAAAACTGTTTTTT
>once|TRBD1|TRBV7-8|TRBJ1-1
CASSGRGRTEAFF
TGTGCCAGCAGCGGCAGGGGGCGCACTGAAGCTTTCTTT
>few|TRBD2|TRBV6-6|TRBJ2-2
CASSLLAGDVTGELFF
TGTGCCAGCAGTTTGCTAGCGGGAGATGTGACCGGGGAGCTGTTTTTT
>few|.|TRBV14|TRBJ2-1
CASSQELPDTYNEQFF
TGTGCCAGCAGCCAAGAGCTCCCGGACACCTACAATGAGCAGTTCTTC
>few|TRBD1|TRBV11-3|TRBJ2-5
CASSRDRVQETQYF
TGTGCCAGCAGCCGAGACAGGGTTCAGGAGACCCAGTACTTC
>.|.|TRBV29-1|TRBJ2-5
CSVVKEQETQYF
TGCAGCGTTGTTAAAGAGCAAGAGACCCAGTACTTC
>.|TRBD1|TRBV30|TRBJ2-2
CASFNRGPGELFF
TGTGCCTCTTTTAACAGGGGGCCCGGGGAGCTGTTTTTT
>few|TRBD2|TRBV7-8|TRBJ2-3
CASSLGGLATDTQYF
TGTGCCAGCAGCTTAGGGGGACTAGCAACAGATACGCAGTATTTT
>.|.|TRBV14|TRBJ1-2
CASSQGGSYGYTF
TGTGCCAGCAGCCAAGGGGGCTCCTATGGCTACACCTTC
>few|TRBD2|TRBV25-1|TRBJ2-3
CASSEYGGRADTQYF
TGTGCCAGCAGTGAATATGGCGGGAGGGCAGATACGCAGTATTTT
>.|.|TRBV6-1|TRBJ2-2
CASSLPPGVGELFF
TGTGCCAGCAGTCTCCCTCCGGGGGTCGGGGAGCTGTTTTTT
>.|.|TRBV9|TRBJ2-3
CASSTSSFADTQYF
TGTGCCAGCAGCACTAGTAGTTTCGCAGATACGCAGTATTTT
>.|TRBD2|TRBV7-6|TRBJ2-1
CASSFSPSGLAGASGALNEQFF
TGTGCCAGCAGCTTCTCTCCCAGTGGACTAGCGGGGGCCTCAGGGGCCCTAAATGAGCAGTTCTTC
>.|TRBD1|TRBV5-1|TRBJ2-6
CASRTWHGDSSKGSSGANVLTF
TGCGCCAGCAGAACCTGGCACGGGGACAGCTCTAAAGGATCCTCTGGGGCCAACGTCCTGACTTTC
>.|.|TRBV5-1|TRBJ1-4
CASSLEGGDSRKLFF
TGCGCCAGCAGCTTGGAGGGAGGAGATTCGAGAAAACTGTTTTTT
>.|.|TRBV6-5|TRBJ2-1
CASSTRQLGPNEQFF
TGTGCCAGCAGTACCCGACAGTTAGGCCCCAATGAGCAGTTCTTC
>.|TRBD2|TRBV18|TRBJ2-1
CASSPIAGDGNEQFF
TGTGCCAGCTCACCCATAGCGGGGGACGGCAATGAGCAGTTCTTC
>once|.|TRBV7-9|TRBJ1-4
CASSLGQNEKLFF
TGTGCCAGCAGCTTAGGACAGAATGAAAAACTGTTTTTT
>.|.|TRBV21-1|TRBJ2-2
CASSKEGGETGELFF
TGTGCCAGCAGCAAAGAGGGAGGTGAGACCGGGGAGCTGTTTTTT
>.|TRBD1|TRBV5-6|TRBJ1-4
CASGDRGRSEKLFF
TGTGCCAGCGGAGACAGGGGGCGAAGTGAAAAACTGTTTTTT